This TCR beta chain was obtained from a study of blood T cell repertoires in COVID-19. At the level of the study: Specimens from acute and convalescent COVID-19 originated in the United States, Italy and Spain. T cells, B-cell-depleted T cells, or PBMCs provided the cDNA or gDNA that served as material.

This CDR3 is built from 15 residues. Trimming cost V 3 bases and J 2 bases, with 13 bases left between them. Germline V gene data show CDR1 as KGHSH and CDR2 as LQKENI. As processed by the authors: It was from reference gene primer amplification that nucleated cell counts were estimated. The protocol was immunoSEQ multiplex PCR, while the TCRdb copy is restricted to in-frame clones and leaves out a portion. V and J calls and clone size are copied from that table; D and trimming were computed from the DNA. This sample has around 50,000 clones; around nine tenths occur once, and the top ten carry approximately 15%.

The specimen sequenced was peripheral blood. The sequence derives from a man in his sixties with active or convalescent COVID-19. The rearrangement uses TRBV18 and TRBJ2-5, with D perhaps matching TRBD1 (5 bases). The CDR3 spells CASSPPPAGQETQYF. The CDR3 nucleotides read TGTGCCAGCTCACCTCCACCCGCAGGGCAAGAGACCCAGTACTTC.